Below, one T cell receptor (beta chain) is given with its context. The sample carries other DNA sequences with the same CDR3. The record originates from a study of cytomegalovirus exposure and HLA in healthy donors. The PCR made use of 60 Vbeta and 13 Jbeta primers. Here immunoSEQ multiplex PCR was the method, and the copy in TCRdb shows in-frame clones only, minus some. The specimen's table records about 210,000 clones. CDR1 is KGHSH and CDR2 is LQKENI in the germline V gene. This CDR3 comprises 15 residues. J was trimmed by 1 base and V by 3 bases; bases with no gene match: 2. The clonotype comes from a woman younger than 45 in good health and CMV-seropositive. The sequencing input was PBMCs. The rearrangement links TRBV18 to TRBJ1-4, with TRBD1 matching over 7 bases. The chain's CDR3 is CASSPRQGTNEKLFF. CDR3 bases: TGTGCCAGCTCACCTAGACAGGGAACTAATGAAAAACTGTTTTTT.